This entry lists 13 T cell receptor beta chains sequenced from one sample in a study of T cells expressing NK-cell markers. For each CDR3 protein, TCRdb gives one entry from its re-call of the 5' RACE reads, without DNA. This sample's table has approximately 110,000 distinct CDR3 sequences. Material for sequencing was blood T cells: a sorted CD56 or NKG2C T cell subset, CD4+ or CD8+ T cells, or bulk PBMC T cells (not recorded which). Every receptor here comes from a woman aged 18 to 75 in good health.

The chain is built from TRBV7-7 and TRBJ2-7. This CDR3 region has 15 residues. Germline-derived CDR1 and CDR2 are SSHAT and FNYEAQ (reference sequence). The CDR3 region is CASSFGVGDSYEQYF.

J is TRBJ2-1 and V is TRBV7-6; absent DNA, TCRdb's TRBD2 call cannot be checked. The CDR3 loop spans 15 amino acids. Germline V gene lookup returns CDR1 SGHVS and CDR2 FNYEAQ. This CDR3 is CASTQMQGPTDEQFF.

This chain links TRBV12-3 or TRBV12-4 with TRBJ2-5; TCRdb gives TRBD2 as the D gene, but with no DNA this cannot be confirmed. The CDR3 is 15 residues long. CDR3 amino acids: CASSGLAGARETQYF.

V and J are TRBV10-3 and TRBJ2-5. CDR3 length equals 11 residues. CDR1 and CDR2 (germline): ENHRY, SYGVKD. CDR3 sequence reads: CAIREGETQYF.

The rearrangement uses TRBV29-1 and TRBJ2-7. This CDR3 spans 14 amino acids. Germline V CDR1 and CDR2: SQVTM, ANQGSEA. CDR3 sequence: CSVGLSQDAYEQYF.

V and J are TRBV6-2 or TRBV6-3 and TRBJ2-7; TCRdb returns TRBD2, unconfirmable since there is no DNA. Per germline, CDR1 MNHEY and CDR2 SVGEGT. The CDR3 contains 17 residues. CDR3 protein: CASSTPWTSGLSYEQYF.

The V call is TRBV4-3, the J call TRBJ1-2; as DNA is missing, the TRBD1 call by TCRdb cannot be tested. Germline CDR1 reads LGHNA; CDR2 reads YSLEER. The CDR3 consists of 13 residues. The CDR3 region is CASSHRQGDGYTF.

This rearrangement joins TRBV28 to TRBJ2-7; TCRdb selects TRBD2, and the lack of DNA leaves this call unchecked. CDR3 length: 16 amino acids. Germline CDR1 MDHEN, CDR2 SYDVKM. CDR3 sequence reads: CASSLGPWVRGYEQYF.

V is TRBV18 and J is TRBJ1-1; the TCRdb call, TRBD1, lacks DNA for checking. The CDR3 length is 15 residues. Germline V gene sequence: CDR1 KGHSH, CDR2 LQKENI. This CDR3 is CASSPDRAMNTDAFF.

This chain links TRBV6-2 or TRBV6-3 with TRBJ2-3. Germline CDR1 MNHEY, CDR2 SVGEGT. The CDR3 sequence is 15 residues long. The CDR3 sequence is CASSYLAVLTDTQYF.

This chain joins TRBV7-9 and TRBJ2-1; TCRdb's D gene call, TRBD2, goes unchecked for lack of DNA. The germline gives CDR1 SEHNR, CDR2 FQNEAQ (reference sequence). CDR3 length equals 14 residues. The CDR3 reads CASSLGITSVEQFF.

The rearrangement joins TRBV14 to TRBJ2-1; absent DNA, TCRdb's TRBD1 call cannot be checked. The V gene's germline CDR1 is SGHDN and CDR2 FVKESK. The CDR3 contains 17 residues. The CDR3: CASSQEGGAYSYNEQFF. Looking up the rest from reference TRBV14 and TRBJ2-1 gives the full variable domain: EAGVTQFPSHSVIEKGQTVTLRCDPISGHDNLYWYRRVMGKEIKFLLHFVKESKQDESGMPNNRFLAERTGGTYSTLKVQPAELEDSGVYFCASSQEGGAYSYNEQFFGPGTRLTVL.

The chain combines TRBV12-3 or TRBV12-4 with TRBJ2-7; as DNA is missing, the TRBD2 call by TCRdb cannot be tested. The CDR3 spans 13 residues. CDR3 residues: CASGASGSYEQYF.